This T cell receptor (beta chain) was documented in a study of CD8 T cells in Susac syndrome. Study results and limitations: Total CD8+ repertoires held around 16 Susac-specific public clones, while CD8+ TEMRA repertoires held about five.

RNA was extracted with the RNeasy kit, and a quantity of about 0.45 to 1 ug was reverse transcribed using random hexamers. TCRdb re-called the immunoSEQ multiplex PCR reads through MiXCR, storing one row per CDR3 protein. The data show around 150,000 distinct CDR3 sequences, about 95% seen once. Trimming left V 3 bases short and J 5 bases short, with 16 bases between. The CDR3 totals 15 residues. Germline CDR1 SGDLS, CDR2 YYNGEE. High-throughput TCR beta sequencing covered peripheral CD8+ and CD4+ T cells. Patients with Susac syndrome fulfilled recently defined diagnostic criteria for definite or probable disease. Negative magnetic isolation gave CD8+ and CD4+ cells; FACS enriched CD8+ TEMRA. As to this clonotype: Its target is not known.

The chain joins TRBV9 to TRBJ2-3; D might be TRBD2 (6 bases). This sequence originates from a human donor with Susac syndrome. Sequencing used CD8+ T cells from PBMCs. CDR3 amino acids: CASSASRDGGDTQYF. The CDR3 region has the DNA TGTGCCAGCAGCGCTTCGCGGGACGGGGGAGATACGCAGTATTTT.